By proportion, the clone carrying this TCR beta chain is medium-sized. Its target is not known. 13 Jbeta primers and 60 Vbeta primers were used for the PCR. This table comes from immunoSEQ multiplex PCR, and its TCRdb copy is limited to in-frame clones, with some not included. The sample lists approximately 89,000 clones, approximately 72% occurring once. The data are from a study of cytomegalovirus exposure and HLA in healthy donors. Overall study findings and caveats: Overall, about 160 TCR beta chains were annotated as cytomegalovirus-associated. The likely explanation for a cluster of highly shared sequence variants was sequencing artifact. A further, later analysis showed that HLA-associated TCR beta chains (compared with equally common others) were more clonally expanded.

This CDR3 is built from 17 residues. Trimming stripped 0 bases from V and 1 base from J, with 16 bases between. Looked up from germline, CDR1 is LGHNA and CDR2 is YSLEER. This sequence joins TRBV4-3 and TRBJ2-7, with a possible D match to TRBD2 (6 bases). The sequence came from a man aged 30-40 years in good health and CMV-seropositive. Sequences were obtained from PBMCs. The CDR3 spells CASSQDWGGVKSYEQYF. The CDR3, as DNA: TGCGCCAGCAGCCAAGATTGGGGCGGGGTGAAGTCCTACGAGCAGTACTTC.